These 22 T cell receptor beta chains were all obtained from the same sample, sequenced in a study of CD8+CD57+ T cells in acquired aplastic anemia. Researchers used genomic DNA as the template to profile TCR beta VDJ and CDR3. TCRdb itself ran the reads through MiXCR, one entry per CDR3 protein. The data hold a few hundred thousand distinct CDR3 sequences, with 61% observed a single time. The sample taken for sequencing was sorted CD4+, CD8+, or CD8+CD57+ T cells (not recorded which) from PBMCs. Receptors were obtained from a human donor in good health.

With respect to this clonotype: At one end the junction does not follow the germline gene, possibly because of a read error. This chain connects TRBV24-1 to TRBJ1-1, with D possibly being TRBD1 (5 bases). CDR1 and CDR2 (germline): KGHDR, SFDVKD. CDR3 size: 17 residues. The CDR3 reads CATSAPGGSQKDTVAFF. CDR3 coding DNA: TGTGCCACCAGTGCGCCTGGTGGATCGCAAAAGGACACTGTAGCTTTCTTT.

This clonotype came up many times. The chain recombines TRBV11-2 with TRBJ2-7; 7 bases are shared with TRBD1. Germline CDR1 SGHAT, CDR2 FQNNGV. Trimming cost V 5 bases and J 6 bases; bases outside gene matches: 7. The CDR3 consists of 13 residues. CDR3 in DNA: TGTGCCAGCAGCCCCGGGACAGCCTTCGAGCAGTACTTC. This translates into CASSPGTAFEQYF.

The chain has TRBV29-1 and TRBJ1-1; possibly TRBD1 for D (5 bases). This CDR3 region has 13 residues. Per the germline V gene, CDR1 is SQVTM and CDR2 is ANQGSEA. Trimming left V 2 bases short and J 1 base short, with 8 bases between. CDR3 DNA: TGCAGCGTTGAACGGGACCAGAACACTGAAGCTTTCTTT. Its translation: CSVERDQNTEAFF. The complete variable domain, with remaining parts taken from reference TRBV29-1 and TRBJ1-1, reads SAVISQKPSRDICQRGTSLTIQCQVDSQVTMMFWYRQQPGQSLTLIATANQGSEATYESGFVIDKFPISRPNLTFSTLTVSNMSPEDSSIYLCSVERDQNTEAFFGQGTRLTVV.

This clonotype has a count of ten or more. The junction departs from germline at one end; a sequencing error may be responsible. The rearrangement joins TRBV7-7 to TRBJ2-3; possibly TRBD1 or TRBD2 for D (5 bases each). The CDR3 consists of 15 residues. Germline CDR1 is SSHAT and CDR2 is FNYEAQ (reference sequence). The CDR3 DNA sequence: TGTGCTAGCAGCTTAGCAAGCGGACACACAGATACGCAGTATTTT. It codes for CASSLASGHTDTQYF.

This clonotype was counted ten times or more. This chain joins TRBV6-2 or TRBV6-3 and TRBJ1-2; TRBD1 aligns across 10 bases. The junction had 7 bases not matched to a gene; V was cut back by 5 bases and J by 4 bases. The CDR3 has 15 residues. CDR1 MNHEY and CDR2 SVGEGT come from the germline V gene. CDR3 sequence (DNA): TGTGCCAGCAGTGCCGGGACAGGGGAACGCTATGGCTACACCTTC. This codes for CASSAGTGERYGYTF.

Judged by abundance, this clonotype is large. The genes are TRBV15 and TRBJ1-5, with D possibly matching TRBD1 (5 bases). The germline V gene has CDR1 LNHNV and CDR2 YYDKDF (reference sequence). CDR3 length: 13 amino acids. The V gene lost 6 bases and the J gene lost 7 bases, with 13 bases spanning the gap. The CDR3: CATSMGVPQPQHF. In DNA, the CDR3 is TGTGCCACCAGTATGGGGGTCCCCCAGCCCCAGCATTTT.

The chain recombines TRBV10-3 with TRBJ2-1; D may correspond to TRBD1 or TRBD2 (5 bases each). In germline, CDR1 is ENHRY, CDR2 SYGVKD. This CDR3 contains 15 residues. The V gene lost 6 bases and the J gene lost 6 bases, with 18 bases spanning the gap. This chain's CDR3 is CAISQGTTLFNEQFF. The CDR3 DNA follows: TGTGCCATCAGCCAAGGGACCACGTTGTTCAATGAGCAGTTCTTC.

V usage is TRBV2 and J usage is TRBJ1-5, with 10 bases identical to TRBD1. J lost 1 base, V lost 6 bases, and 6 bases had no gene match. The CDR3 covers 16 residues. Germline V gives CDR1 SNHLY, CDR2 FYNNEI. CDR3 nucleotides: TGTGCCAGCAGGAGGGACAGGGGTTGGAGCAATCAGCCCCAGCATTTT. Residues: CASRRDRGWSNQPQHF.

Many counts were recorded for this clonotype. The chain recombines TRBV11-3 with TRBJ2-7; D uncertain. CDR3 length: 13 amino acids. Trimming shortened V by 3 bases and J by 3 bases, and 9 bases separated the two germline ends. Germline V lookup: CDR1 SGHNT, CDR2 YENEEA. The CDR3 spells CASSFGQRYEQYF. The CDR3 DNA reads TGTGCCAGCAGCTTCGGGCAGCGCTACGAGCAGTACTTC.

This clonotype was recorded once. This chain joins TRBV15 and TRBJ2-7, with 7 bases matching TRBD1. The CDR3 covers 14 residues. V gave up 5 bases and J gave up 1 base; unmatched junction bases: 5. Germline loops: CDR1 LNHNV, CDR2 YYDKDF (reference sequence). The CDR3 is CATSGDSESYEQYF. The CDR3 nucleotides read TGTGCCACCAGCGGGGACAGCGAATCCTACGAGCAGTACTTC.

The chain is built from TRBV7-8 and TRBJ1-4; TRBD1 agrees at 9 bases. This CDR3 has 18 amino acids. Trimming removed 7 bases from V and 4 bases from J; junction bases left unmatched: 16. Germline loops: CDR1 SGHVS, CDR2 FQNEAQ. CDR3 DNA sequence: TGTGCCAGCACCCCTGACAGGGGGATGATCGGGGGTAATGAAAAACTGTTTTTT. Amino acid sequence: CASTPDRGMIGGNEKLFF.

This clonotype was seen a handful of times. V gene TRBV10-3 combines with J gene TRBJ1-2; D unclear. The CDR3 runs to 14 residues. Germline V lookup: CDR1 ENHRY, CDR2 SYGVKD. V was shortened by 0 bases and J by 7 bases, with 12 bases between the two germline ends. The CDR3 loop reads CAISESTVGLGYTF. The CDR3 bases are TGTGCCATCAGTGAGTCGACGGTGGGTCTTGGCTACACCTTC.

The chain carries TRBV10-3 and TRBJ2-3; weak D call: TRBD1 (6 bases). Trimming pared 7 bases from V and 4 bases from J, leaving 18 bases between. CDR3 length: 15 amino acids. Germline CDR1 is ENHRY and CDR2 is SYGVKD. Here the CDR3 reads CAIKLGGQGSDTQYF. DNA of the CDR3: TGTGCCATCAAACTAGGCGGCCAGGGGTCAGATACGCAGTATTTT.

This clonotype was counted once. J is TRBJ2-1 and V is TRBV19, with D possibly TRBD1 on 6 matching bases. The CDR3 covers 15 residues. Germline V gene data show CDR1 as LNHDA and CDR2 as SQIVND (reference sequence). Trimming left V 6 bases short and J 10 bases short, with 22 bases between. In DNA form, the CDR3 reads TGTGCCAGTAGGTATCAGGGGCCCCAGCTTGGCGAGCAGTTCTTC. Translated, it gives CASRYQGPQLGEQFF.

The chain combines TRBV15 with TRBJ1-5, with 7 bases that match TRBD1. The J segment lost 7 bases and the V segment lost 6 bases, leaving 9 bases of the junction unmatched. This CDR3 contains 14 residues. Germline V gene sequence: CDR1 LNHNV, CDR2 YYDKDF (reference sequence). The CDR3 is CATSPTGIYQPQHF. The CDR3 DNA follows: TGTGCCACCAGTCCGACAGGGATATACCAGCCCCAGCATTTT.

This clonotype was detected a few times. This may arise from a read error, as a much more abundant clone is one base away. This chain's CDR3 is CASSDGAGTGTQYF. CDR3 DNA sequence: TGTGCCAGCAGTGACGGGGCAGGCACAGGTACGCAGTATTTT. V usage is TRBV6-4 and J usage is TRBJ2-3, with a tentative D call TRBD1 (5 bases). CDR1 is MRHNA and CDR2 is SNTAGT in the germline V gene. The CDR3 has 14 residues.

This clonotype was recorded once. This chain joins TRBV20-1 and TRBJ2-7; TRBD1 is a possible D gene (6 bases). Germline V CDR1 and CDR2: DFQATT, SNEGSKA (reference sequence). This CDR3 has 11 amino acids. The CDR3 here is CKAGVLGKQYF. CDR3 DNA: TGCAAGGCAGGGGTTCTGGGCAAGCAGTACTTC.

The CDR3 coding sequence is TGCAGTGCCCGGGAGGCAGGGGATGGCTACACCTTC. It encodes CSAREAGDGYTF. J is TRBJ1-2 and V is TRBV20-1, with D possibly TRBD1 on 6 matching bases. Germline CDR1 reads DFQATT; CDR2 reads SNEGSKA (reference sequence). Deletions cut 6 bases from V and 6 bases from J, with 14 bases between. This CDR3 spans 12 amino acids.

This clonotype was seen many times. V usage is TRBV20-1 and J usage is TRBJ1-2; no reliable D call. The CDR3 consists of 12 residues. Germline V lookup: CDR1 DFQATT, CDR2 SNEGSKA (reference sequence). V was trimmed by 6 bases and J by 4 bases, leaving 12 bases between them. The CDR3 loop is CSAPGISYGYTF. CDR3 coding DNA: TGCAGTGCCCCAGGAATTTCCTATGGCTACACCTTC.

As concerns this clonotype: A read error may produce the germline difference seen at one junction end. The chain recombines TRBV5-1 with TRBJ1-1, with no clear D. The CDR3 loop spans 14 amino acids. The germline gives CDR1 SGHRS, CDR2 YFSETQ. The CDR3 nucleotides read TGCGCCGGCAGCTTTAGGGAGGGGAACACTGAAGCTTTCTTT. It is translated as CAGSFREGNTEAFF.

The V call is TRBV20-1, the J call TRBJ1-1; 9 positions agree with TRBD1. This CDR3 contains 15 residues. Per germline, CDR1 DFQATT and CDR2 SNEGSKA (reference sequence). The CDR3 nucleotides are TGCAGCGTTGGACCCCCCCGACAGGGGGGGACTGAAGCTTTCTTT. Amino acid sequence: CSVGPPRQGGTEAFF.

The genes are TRBV2 and TRBJ2-7, with 10 nucleotides matching TRBD2. The V segment lost 6 bases and the J segment 5 bases; nucleotides outside the gene matches: 10. The CDR3 length is 15 residues. Looked up from germline, CDR1 is SNHLY and CDR2 is FYNNEI. The CDR3 loop is CASRDPSGSPHEQYF. DNA of the CDR3: TGTGCCAGCAGGGACCCTAGCGGGAGTCCCCACGAGCAGTACTTC.